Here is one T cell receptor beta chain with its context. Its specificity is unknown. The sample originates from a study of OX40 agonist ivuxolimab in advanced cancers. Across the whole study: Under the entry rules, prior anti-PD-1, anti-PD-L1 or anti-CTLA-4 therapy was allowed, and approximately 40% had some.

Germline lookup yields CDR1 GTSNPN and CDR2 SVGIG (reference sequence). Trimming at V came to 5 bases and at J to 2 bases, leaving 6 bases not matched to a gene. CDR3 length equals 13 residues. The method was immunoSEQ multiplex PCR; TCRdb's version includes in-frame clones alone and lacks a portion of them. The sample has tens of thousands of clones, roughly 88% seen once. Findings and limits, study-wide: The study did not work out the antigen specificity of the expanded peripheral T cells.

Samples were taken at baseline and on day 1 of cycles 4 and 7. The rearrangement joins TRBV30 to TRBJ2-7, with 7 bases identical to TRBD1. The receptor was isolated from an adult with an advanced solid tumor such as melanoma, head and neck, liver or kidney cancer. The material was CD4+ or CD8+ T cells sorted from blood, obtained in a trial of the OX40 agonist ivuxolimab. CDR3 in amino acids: CAWFDRVAYEQYF. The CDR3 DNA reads TGTGCCTGGTTCGACAGGGTGGCCTACGAGCAGTACTTC.